The rows below give T cell receptor beta chains drawn from one sample of a study of blood T cell repertoires in COVID-19. Sequencing was performed with immunoSEQ multiplex PCR; in TCRdb, only in-frame clones are kept and a portion is missing. The sample has around 170,000 clones; about 80% are singletons. The sample was peripheral blood. The origin of the receptors is a man between 65 and 80 years old with active or convalescent COVID-19. Both conserved end residues are part of each CDR3. A D gene is named only where the DNA matches it firmly. Some rows have no size entry. The others give once, few or many, or a class for an expanded clone.

13,NA,TRBD1,TRBJ1-1,TRBV12-5,CASGLVGQVPAFF,TGTGCTAGTGGTTTGGTAGGACAGGTCCCAGCTTTCTTT
12,NA,NA,TRBJ2-1,TRBV5-6,CASSLYDNEQFF,TGTGCCAGCAGCTTGTATGACAATGAGCAGTTCTTC
13,NA,NA,TRBJ1-1,TRBV29-1,CSFRQDFSTEAFF,TGCAGCTTCCGCCAGGATTTCAGCACTGAAGCTTTCTTT
16,NA,TRBD2,TRBJ2-5,TRBV5-1,CASSQGGLAGQETQYF,TGCGCCAGCAGCCAGGGGGGACTAGCGGGCCAAGAGACCCAGTACTTC
13,NA,TRBD1,TRBJ1-1,TRBV5-5,CASSRQGDTEAFF,TGTGCCAGCAGCCGACAGGGAGATACTGAAGCTTTCTTT
13,many,NA,TRBJ1-2,TRBV2,CASSAEANYGYTF,TGTGCCAGCAGTGCGGAGGCCAACTATGGCTACACCTTC
17,once,NA,TRBJ2-7,TRBV5-5,CASSLERWQGLTNEQYF,TGTGCCAGCAGCTTAGAACGGTGGCAGGGACTTACCAACGAGCAGTACTTC
14,NA,TRBD2,TRBJ2-3,TRBV29-1,CSVALAEYTDTQYF,TGCAGCGTTGCACTAGCGGAGTACACAGATACGCAGTATTTT
12,NA,NA,TRBJ1-2,TRBV6-5,CASSDSMYGYTF,TGTGCCAGCAGTGACTCCATGTATGGCTACACCTTC
12,NA,NA,TRBJ1-1,TRBV7-9,CASSRGNTEAFF,TGTGCCAGCAGTAGGGGGAACACTGAAGCTTTCTTT
16,NA,TRBD1,TRBJ2-1,TRBV7-2,CASSLTWTGGLNEQFF,TGTGCCAGCAGCTTAACTTGGACAGGCGGATTGAATGAGCAGTTCTTC